One TCR beta chain is described in this entry. Its antigen is not identified. This record comes from a study of T cell responses to AZD1222 COVID-19 vaccine. Sequencing used immunoSEQ multiplex PCR; TCRdb keeps in-frame clones, though not all of them. The top ten hold 3.3% of the sample, which has approximately 100,000 clones, approximately 87% seen once. Study-level points and caveats: Clonal diversity was possibly underestimated; the donors were predominantly white British and more often female. In all cases, repertoires were sampled only after the peak T cell response.

V trimming: 4 bases; J trimming: 5 bases; junction bases outside the gene matches: 7. CDR3 size: 14 residues. Germline values: CDR1 LNHDA, CDR2 SQIVND (reference sequence). The material was peripheral blood, obtained on day 0 of AZD1222 vaccination. This clonotype was obtained from an adult in good health. This chain connects TRBV19 to TRBJ1-1; TRBD1 matches 7 bases. CDR3 DNA sequence: TGTGCCAGTAGTACGACAGGGAGGGGGACTGAAGCTTTCTTT. This encodes CASSTTGRGTEAFF.